This entry describes one T cell receptor beta chain. This sample was taken from a study of beta chain features in type 1 diabetes. The investigators reverse transcribed all of the isolated RNA, so they sequenced expressed TCRB transcripts. The table came from immunoSEQ multiplex PCR; TCRdb's copy has only in-frame clones and leaves some out. Among some 10,000 clones listed, approximately 80% were seen once. Trimming removed 3 bases from V and 7 bases from J; junction bases left unmatched: 11. Germline assignment: CDR1 KGHSH and CDR2 LQKENI. The CDR3 spans 17 residues. The source of this sequence is a young woman in good health. The chain links TRBV18 to TRBJ2-1; 11 positions agree with TRBD2. Source material: Tregs from blood. This chain's CDR3 is CASSPLPLAGGMNEQFF. In nucleotides, the CDR3 is TGTGCCAGCTCACCTTTACCCCTAGCGGGAGGAATGAATGAGCAGTTCTTC.